Here is one T cell receptor beta chain with its context. This sample is part of a study of radiation and T cells in renal cell carcinoma. Time point given: blood 2 weeks post-SBRT. Treatment specified: 15 Gy SBRT to primary tumor, nephrectomy 4 weeks later. Serial blood draws occurred at baseline and 2 and 4 weeks post-SBRT. Produced via immunoSEQ multiplex PCR; TCRdb's table is partial and in-frame only. Here the sample spans around 120,000 clones, roughly four fifths being singletons. The receptor comes from a woman aged 55-69 years with renal cell carcinoma. The specimen comprised blood, sampled from a patient whose treatment included radiotherapy and nephrectomy.

DNA for the CDR3: TGTGCCAGCAGAGCTCGGACAGGACGCGGAGGAGGCTACACCTTC. Protein product: CASRARTGRGGGYTF. This chain links TRBV2 with TRBJ1-2, with 7 bases lining up with TRBD1. This CDR3 has 15 residues. The ends lost 6 bases at V and 8 bases at J; junction bases unmatched: 15. Per germline, CDR1 SNHLY and CDR2 FYNNEI.